This T cell receptor beta chain was profiled in a study of graft-versus-host responses after intestinal transplantation. Study-level background: Transplant recipients had multivisceral, liver-intestinal, or isolated intestinal grafts.

Some clones are missing from TCRdb's copy, which holds only in-frame ones; the method was immunoSEQ multiplex PCR. The repertoire includes 65,000 to 85,000 clones, roughly 92% of them detected once, and less than 8% sits in the top ten. J was trimmed by 5 bases and V by 6 bases; bases with no gene match: 8. Germline V gene sequence: CDR1 MGHRA, CDR2 YSYEKL. The CDR3 length is 14 residues. Sequenced material: bone marrow, taken approximately 740 days after intestinal transplantation. V and J are TRBV4-1 and TRBJ2-3; 7 nucleotides align to TRBD2. This sequence originates from a human patient who received an intestinal transplant, so some T cells may come from the graft donor. The CDR3 DNA reads as TGCGCCAGCAGGAGAGCGGGATATGGAGATACGCAGTATTTT. Amino acids: CASRRAGYGDTQYF.